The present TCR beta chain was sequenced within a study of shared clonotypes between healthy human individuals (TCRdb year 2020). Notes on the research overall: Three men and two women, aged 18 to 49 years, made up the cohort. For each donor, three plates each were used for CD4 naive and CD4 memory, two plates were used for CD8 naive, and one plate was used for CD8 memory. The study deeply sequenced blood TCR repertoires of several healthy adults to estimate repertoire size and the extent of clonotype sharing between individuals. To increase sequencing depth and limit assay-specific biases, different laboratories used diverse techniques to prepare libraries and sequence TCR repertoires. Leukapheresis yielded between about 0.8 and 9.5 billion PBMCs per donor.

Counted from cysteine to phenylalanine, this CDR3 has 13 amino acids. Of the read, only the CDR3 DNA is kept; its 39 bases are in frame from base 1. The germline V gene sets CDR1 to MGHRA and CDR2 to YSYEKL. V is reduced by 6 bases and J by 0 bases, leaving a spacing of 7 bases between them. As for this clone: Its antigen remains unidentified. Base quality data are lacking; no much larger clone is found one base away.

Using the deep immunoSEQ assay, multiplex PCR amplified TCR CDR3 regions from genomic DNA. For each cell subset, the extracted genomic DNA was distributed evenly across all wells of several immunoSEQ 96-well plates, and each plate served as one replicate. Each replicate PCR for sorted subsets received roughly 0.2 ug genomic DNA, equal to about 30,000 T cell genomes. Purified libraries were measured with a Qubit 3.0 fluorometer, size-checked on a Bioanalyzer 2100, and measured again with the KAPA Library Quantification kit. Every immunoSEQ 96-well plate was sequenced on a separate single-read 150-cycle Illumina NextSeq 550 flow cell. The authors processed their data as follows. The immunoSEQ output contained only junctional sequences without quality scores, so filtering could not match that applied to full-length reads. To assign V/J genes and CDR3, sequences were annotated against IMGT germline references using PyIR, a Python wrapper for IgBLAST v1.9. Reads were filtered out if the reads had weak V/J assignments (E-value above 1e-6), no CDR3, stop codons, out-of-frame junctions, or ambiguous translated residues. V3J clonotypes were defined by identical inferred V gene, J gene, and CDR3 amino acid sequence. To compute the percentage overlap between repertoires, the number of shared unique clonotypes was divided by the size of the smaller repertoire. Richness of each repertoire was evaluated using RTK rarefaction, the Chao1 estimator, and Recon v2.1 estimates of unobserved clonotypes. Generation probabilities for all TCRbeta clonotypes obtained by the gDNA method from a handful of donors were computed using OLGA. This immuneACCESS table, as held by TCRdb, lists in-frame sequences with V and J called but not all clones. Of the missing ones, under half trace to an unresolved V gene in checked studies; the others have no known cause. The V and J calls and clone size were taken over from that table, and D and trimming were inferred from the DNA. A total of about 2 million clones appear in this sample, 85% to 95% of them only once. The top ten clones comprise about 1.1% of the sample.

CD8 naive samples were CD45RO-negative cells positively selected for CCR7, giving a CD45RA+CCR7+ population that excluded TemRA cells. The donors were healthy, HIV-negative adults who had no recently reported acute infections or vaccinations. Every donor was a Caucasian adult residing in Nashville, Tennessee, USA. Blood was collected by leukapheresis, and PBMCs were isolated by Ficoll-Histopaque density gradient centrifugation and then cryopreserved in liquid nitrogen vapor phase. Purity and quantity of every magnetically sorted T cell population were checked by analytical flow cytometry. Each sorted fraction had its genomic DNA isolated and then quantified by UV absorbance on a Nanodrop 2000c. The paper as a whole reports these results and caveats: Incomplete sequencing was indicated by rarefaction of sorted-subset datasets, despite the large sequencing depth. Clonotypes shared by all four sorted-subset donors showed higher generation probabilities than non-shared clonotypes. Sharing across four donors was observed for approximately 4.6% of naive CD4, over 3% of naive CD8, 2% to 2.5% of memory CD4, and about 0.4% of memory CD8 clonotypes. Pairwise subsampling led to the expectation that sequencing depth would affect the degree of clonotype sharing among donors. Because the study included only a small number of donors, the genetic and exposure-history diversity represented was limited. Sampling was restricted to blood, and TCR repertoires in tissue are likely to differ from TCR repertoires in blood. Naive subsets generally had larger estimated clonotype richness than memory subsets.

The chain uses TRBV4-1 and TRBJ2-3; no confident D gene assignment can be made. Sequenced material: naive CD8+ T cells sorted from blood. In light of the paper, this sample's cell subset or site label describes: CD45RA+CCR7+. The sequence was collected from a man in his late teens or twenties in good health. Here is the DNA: TGCGCCAGCAGTAGGGTGAGCACAGATACGCAGTATTTT. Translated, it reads CASSRVSTDTQYF.